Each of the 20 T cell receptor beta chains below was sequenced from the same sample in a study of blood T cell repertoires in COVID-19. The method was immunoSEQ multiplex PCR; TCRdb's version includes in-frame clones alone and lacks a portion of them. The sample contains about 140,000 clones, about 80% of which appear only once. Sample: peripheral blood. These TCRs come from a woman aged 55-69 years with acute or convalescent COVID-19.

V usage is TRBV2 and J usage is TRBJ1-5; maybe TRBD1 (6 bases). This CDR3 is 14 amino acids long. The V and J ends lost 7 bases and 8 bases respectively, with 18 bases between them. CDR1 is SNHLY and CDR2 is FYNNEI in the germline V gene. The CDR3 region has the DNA TGTGCCAGCACCATCCGGGACCACAGGGAGCCCCAGCATTTT. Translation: CASTIRDHREPQHF.

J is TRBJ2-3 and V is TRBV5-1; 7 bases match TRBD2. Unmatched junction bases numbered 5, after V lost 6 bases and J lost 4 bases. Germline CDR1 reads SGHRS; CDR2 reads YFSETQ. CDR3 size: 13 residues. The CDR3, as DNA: TGCGCCAGCATGGGGGGGTCGTCAGATACGCAGTATTTT. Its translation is CASMGGSSDTQYF.

The CDR3 nucleotides read TGTGCCAGCAGTGTTCAGGGGCGCGTCTATGGCTACACCTTC. This translates into CASSVQGRVYGYTF. This rearrangement joins TRBV2 to TRBJ1-2; maybe TRBD1 (6 bases). Trimming took 4 bases from V and 4 from J, leaving 13 bases between them. Germline CDR1 SNHLY, CDR2 FYNNEI. The CDR3 covers 14 residues.

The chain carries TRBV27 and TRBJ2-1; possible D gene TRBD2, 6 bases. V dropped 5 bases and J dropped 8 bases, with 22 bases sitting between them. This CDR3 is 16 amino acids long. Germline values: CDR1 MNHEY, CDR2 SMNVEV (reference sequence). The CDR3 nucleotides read TGTGCCAGCAGTAGACGGGGTCCTAGGGACTCAGATGAGCAGTTCTTC. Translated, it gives CASSRRGPRDSDEQFF.

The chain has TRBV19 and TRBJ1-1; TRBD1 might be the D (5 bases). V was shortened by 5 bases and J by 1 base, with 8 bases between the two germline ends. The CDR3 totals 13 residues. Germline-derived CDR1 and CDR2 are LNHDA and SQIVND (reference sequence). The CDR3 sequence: CASSHRPNTEAFF. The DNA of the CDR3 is TGTGCCAGTAGTCACAGGCCGAACACTGAAGCTTTCTTT.

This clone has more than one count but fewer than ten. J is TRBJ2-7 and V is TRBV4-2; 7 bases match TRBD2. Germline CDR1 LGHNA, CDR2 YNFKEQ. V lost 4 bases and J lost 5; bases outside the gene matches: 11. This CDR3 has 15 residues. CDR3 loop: CASSPAGNYLHEQYF. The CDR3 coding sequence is TGTGCCAGCAGCCCAGCGGGAAACTATCTGCACGAGCAGTACTTC.

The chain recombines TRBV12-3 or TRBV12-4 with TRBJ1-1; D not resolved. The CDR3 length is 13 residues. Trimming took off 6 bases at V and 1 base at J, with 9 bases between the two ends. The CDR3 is CASRITRNTEAFF. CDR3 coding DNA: TGTGCCAGCAGGATCACCAGGAACACTGAAGCTTTCTTT.

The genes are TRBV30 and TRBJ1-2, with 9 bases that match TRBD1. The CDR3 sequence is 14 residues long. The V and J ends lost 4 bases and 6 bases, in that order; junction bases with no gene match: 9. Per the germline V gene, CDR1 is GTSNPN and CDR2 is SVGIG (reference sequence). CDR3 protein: CAWKGQGGPHGYTF. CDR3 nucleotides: TGTGCCTGGAAGGGACAGGGTGGCCCCCATGGCTACACCTTC.

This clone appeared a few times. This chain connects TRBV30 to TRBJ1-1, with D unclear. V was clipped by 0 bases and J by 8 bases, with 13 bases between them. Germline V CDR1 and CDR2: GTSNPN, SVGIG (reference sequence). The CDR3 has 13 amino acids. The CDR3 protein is CAWSVVDSREAFF. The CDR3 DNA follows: TGTGCCTGGAGTGTAGTGGACTCCAGGGAAGCTTTCTTT.

Here the CDR3 reads CASSSGQGVFHEQYF. The CDR3 coding sequence is TGTGCCAGCAGCTCCGGACAGGGGGTCTTCCACGAGCAGTACTTC. The chain carries TRBV7-9 and TRBJ2-7, with 10 bases matching TRBD1. Trimming cost V 4 bases and J 5 bases; bases outside gene matches: 8. Germline V gene data show CDR1 as SEHNR and CDR2 as FQNEAQ (reference sequence). The CDR3 spans 15 residues.

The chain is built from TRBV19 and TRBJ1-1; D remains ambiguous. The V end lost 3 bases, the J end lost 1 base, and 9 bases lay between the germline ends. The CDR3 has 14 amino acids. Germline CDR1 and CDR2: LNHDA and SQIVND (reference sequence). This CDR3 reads CASSMKAGNTEAFF. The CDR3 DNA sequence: TGTGCCAGTAGTATGAAGGCGGGGAACACTGAAGCTTTCTTT.

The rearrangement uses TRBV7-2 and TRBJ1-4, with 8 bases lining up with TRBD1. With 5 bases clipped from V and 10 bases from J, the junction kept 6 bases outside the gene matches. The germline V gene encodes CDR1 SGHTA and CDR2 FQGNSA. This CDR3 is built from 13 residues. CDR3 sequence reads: CASSNGQGRKLFF. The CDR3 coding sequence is TGTGCCAGCAGCAACGGACAGGGCAGAAAACTGTTTTTT.

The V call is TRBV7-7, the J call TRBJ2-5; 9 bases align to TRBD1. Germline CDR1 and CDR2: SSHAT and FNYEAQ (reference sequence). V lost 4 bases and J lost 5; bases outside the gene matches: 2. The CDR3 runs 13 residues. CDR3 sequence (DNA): TGTGCCAGCAGCTCGGACAGGGGTGAGACCCAGTACTTC. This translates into CASSSDRGETQYF.

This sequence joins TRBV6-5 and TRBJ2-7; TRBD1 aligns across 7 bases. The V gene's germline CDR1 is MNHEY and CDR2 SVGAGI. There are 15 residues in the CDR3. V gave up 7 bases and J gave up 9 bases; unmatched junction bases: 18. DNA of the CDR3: TGTGCCAGCAAAGTAAGCCAGGGGGACGCTACGAGGCAGTACTTC. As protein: CASKVSQGDATRQYF.

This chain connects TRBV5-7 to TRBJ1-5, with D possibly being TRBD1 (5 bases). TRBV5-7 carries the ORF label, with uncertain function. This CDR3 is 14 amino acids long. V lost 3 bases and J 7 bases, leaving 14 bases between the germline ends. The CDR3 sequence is CASSSGGWGQPQHF. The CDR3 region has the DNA TGTGCCAGCAGCTCCGGGGGGTGGGGGCAGCCCCAGCATTTT.

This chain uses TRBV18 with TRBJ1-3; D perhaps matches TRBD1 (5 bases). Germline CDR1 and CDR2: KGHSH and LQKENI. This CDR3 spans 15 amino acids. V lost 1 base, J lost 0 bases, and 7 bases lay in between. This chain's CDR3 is CASSPQGPSGNTIYF. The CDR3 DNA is TGTGCCAGCTCACCACAGGGGCCCTCTGGAAACACCATATATTTT. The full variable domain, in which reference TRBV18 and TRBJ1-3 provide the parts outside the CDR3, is NAGVMQNPRHLVRRRGQEARLRCSPMKGHSHVYWYRQLPEEGLKFMVYLQKENIIDESGMPKERFSAEFPKEGPSILRIQQVVRGDSAAYFCASSPQGPSGNTIYFGEGSWLTVV.

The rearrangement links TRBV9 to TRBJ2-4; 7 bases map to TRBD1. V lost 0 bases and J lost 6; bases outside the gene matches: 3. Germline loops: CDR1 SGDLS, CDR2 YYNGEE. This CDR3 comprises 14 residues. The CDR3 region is CASSVERTGNIQYF. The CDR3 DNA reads TGTGCCAGCAGCGTAGAAAGGACAGGAAACATTCAGTACTTC.

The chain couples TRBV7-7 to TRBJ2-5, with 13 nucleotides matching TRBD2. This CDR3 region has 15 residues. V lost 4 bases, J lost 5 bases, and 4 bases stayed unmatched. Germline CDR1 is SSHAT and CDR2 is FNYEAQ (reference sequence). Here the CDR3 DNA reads TGTGCCAGCAGCTCGGGACTAGCGGGATTTGAGACCCAGTACTTC. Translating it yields CASSSGLAGFETQYF.

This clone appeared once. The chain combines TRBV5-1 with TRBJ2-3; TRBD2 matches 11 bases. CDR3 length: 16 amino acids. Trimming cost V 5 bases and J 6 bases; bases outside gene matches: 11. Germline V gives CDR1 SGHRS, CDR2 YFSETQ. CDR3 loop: CASRRTSGSAADTQYF. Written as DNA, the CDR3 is TGCGCCAGCAGGCGAACTAGCGGGAGCGCCGCGGATACGCAGTATTTT.

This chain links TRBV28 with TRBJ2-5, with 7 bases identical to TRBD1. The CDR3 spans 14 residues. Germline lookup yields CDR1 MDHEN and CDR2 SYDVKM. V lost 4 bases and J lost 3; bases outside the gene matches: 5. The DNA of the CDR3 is TGTGCCAGCAGTTCCCCAGACAGGGAAGAGACCCAGTACTTC. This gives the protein CASSSPDREETQYF.